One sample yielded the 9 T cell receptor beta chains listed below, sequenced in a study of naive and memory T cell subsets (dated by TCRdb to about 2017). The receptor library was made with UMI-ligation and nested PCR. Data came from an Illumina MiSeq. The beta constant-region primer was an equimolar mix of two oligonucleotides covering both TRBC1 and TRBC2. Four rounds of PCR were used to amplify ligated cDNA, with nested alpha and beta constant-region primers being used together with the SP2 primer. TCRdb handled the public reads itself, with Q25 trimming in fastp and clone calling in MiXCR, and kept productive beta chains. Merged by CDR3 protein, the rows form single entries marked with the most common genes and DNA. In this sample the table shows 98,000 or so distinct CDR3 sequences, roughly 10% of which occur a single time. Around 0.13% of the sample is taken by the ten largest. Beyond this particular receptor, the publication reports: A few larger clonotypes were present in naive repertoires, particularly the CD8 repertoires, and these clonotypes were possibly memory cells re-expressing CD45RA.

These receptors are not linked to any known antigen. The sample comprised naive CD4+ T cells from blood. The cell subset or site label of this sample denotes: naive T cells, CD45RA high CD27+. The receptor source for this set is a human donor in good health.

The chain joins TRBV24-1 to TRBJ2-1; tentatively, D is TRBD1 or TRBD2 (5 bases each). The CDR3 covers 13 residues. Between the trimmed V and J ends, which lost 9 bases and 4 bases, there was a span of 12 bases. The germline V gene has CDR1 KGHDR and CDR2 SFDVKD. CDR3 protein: CATQGPSYNEQFF. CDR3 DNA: TGTGCCACCCAGGGACCGTCTTACAATGAGCAGTTCTTC.

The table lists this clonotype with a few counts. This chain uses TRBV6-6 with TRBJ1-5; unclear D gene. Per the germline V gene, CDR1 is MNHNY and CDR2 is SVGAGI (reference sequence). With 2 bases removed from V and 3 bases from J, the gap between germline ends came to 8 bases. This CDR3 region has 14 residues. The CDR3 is CASSYKGANQPQHF. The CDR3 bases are TGTGCCAGCAGTTACAAGGGAGCCAATCAGCCCCAGCATTTT.

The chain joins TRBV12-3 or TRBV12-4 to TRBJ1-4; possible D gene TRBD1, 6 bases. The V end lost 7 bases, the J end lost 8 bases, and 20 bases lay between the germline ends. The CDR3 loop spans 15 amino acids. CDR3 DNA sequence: TGTGCCAGCAAACCCGACAGGTTCCTCTGGGAAAAACTGTTTTTT. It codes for CASKPDRFLWEKLFF.

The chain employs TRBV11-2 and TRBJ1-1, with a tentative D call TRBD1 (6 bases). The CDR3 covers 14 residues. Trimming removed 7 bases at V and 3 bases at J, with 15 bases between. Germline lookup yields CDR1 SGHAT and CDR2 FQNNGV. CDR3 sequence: CASTRDTVDTEAFF. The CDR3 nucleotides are TGTGCCAGCACCCGGGACACAGTTGACACTGAAGCTTTCTTT.

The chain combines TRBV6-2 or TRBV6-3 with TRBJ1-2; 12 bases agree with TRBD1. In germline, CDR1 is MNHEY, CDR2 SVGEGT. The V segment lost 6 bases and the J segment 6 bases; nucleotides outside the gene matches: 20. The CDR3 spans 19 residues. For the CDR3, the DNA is TGTGCCAGCAGGACCGGGACAGGGGGCCTGGGCACTATAGGAAATGGCTACACCTTC. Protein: CASRTGTGGLGTIGNGYTF.

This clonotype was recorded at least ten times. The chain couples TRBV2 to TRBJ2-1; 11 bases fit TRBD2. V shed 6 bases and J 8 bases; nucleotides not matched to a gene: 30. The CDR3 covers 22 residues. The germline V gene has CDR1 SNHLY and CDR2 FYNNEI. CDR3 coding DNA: TGTGCCAGCAGAACACTAGCCCCGGGACAGTATTTCTTTAGCGGGAGGGCGTATGAGCAGTTCTTC. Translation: CASRTLAPGQYFFSGRAYEQFF.

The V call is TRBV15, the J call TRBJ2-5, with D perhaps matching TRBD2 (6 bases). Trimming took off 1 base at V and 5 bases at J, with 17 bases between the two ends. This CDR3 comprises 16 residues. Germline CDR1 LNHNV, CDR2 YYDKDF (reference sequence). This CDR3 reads CATSRGGVFGSETQYF. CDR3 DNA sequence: TGTGCCACCAGCAGAGGGGGGGTTTTTGGATCGGAGACCCAGTACTTC.

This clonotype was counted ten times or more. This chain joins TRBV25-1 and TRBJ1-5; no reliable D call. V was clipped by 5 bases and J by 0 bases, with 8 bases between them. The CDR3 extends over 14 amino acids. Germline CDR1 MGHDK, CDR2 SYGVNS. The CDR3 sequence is CASSRLGSNQPQHF. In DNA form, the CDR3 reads TGTGCCAGCAGTCGACTAGGTAGCAATCAGCCCCAGCATTTT.

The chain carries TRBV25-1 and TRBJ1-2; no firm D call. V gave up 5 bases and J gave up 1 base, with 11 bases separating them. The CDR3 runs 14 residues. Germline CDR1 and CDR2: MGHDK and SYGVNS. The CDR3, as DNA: TGTGCCAGCAGTCGTGGAAGGTTTAACTATGGCTACACCTTC. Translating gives CASSRGRFNYGYTF.